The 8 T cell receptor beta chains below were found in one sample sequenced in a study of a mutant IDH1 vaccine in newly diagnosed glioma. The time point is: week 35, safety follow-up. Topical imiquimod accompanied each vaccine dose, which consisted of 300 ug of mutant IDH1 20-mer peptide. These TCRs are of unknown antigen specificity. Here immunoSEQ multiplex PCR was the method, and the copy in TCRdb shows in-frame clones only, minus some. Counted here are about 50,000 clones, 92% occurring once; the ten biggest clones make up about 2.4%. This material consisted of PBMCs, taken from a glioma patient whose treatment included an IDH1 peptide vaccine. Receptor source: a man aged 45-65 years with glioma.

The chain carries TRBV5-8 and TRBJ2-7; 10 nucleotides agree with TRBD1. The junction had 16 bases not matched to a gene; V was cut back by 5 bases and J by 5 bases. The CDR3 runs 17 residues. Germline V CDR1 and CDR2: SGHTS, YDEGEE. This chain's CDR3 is CASRKTGGTSWGHEQYF. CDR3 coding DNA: TGTGCCAGCAGGAAGACAGGGGGCACATCTTGGGGCCACGAGCAGTACTTC.

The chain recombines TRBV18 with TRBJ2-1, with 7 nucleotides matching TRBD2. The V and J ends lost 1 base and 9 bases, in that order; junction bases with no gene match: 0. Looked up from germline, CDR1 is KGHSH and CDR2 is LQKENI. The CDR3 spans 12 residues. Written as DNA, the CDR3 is TGTGCCAGCTCACCACGGGGGGGTGAGCAGTTCTTC. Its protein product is CASSPRGGEQFF. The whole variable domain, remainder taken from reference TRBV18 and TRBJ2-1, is NAGVMQNPRHLVRRRGQEARLRCSPMKGHSHVYWYRQLPEEGLKFMVYLQKENIIDESGMPKERFSAEFPKEGPSILRIQQVVRGDSAAYFCASSPRGGEQFFGPGTRLTVL.

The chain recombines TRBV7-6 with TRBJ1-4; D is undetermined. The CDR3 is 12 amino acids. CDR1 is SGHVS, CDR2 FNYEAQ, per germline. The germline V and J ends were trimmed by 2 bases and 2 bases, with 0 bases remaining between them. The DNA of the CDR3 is TGTGCCAGCAGCTTAACTAATGAAAAACTGTTTTTT. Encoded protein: CASSLTNEKLFF.

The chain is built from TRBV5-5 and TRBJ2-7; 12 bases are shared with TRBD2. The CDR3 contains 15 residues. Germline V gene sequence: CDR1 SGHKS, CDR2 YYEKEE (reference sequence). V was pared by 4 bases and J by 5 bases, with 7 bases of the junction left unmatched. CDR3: CASSQPSGGADEQYF. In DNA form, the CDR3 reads TGTGCCAGCAGCCAGCCTAGCGGGGGGGCGGACGAGCAGTACTTC.

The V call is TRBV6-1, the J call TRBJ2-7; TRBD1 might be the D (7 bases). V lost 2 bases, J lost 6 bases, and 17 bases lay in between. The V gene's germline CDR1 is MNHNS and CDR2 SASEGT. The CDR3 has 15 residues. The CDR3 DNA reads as TGTGCCAGCAGTGAATCAGGGGGTCGGCGGGGCGAGCAGTACTTC. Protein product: CASSESGGRRGEQYF.

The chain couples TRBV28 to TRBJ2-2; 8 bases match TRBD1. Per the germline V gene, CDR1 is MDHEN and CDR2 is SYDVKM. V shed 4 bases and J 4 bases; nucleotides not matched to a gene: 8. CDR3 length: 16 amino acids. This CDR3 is CASSSLGQGFTGELFF. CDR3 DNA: TGTGCCAGCAGTTCCCTTGGACAGGGATTCACCGGGGAGCTGTTTTTT.

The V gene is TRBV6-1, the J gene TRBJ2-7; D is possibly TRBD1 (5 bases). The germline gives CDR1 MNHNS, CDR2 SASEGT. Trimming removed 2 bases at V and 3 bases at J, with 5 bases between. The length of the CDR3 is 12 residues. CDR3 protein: CASSERGYEQYF. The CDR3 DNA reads TGTGCCAGCAGTGAAAGGGGCTACGAGCAGTACTTC.

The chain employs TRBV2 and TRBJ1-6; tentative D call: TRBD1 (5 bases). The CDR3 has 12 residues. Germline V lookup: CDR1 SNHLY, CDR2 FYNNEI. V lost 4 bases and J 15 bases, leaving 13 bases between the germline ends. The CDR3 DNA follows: TGTGCCAGCAGTGTGGAGAGGGGATTCCTCCACTTT. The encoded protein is CASSVERGFLHF.